This entry describes one TCR beta chain. Its antigen is undetermined. Naive CD4 T cells, CD45RO-negative and CD62L-positive, were flow-sorted from PBMCs. Method: immunoSEQ multiplex PCR; TCRdb's copy keeps in-frame clones and lacks some. Here the sample spans roughly 86,000 clones, roughly 93% being singletons. This sample is part of a study of human versus mouse CDR3 diversity and MHC coevolution. Across the study: Each sample yielded roughly 5.5 x 10^6 to 1.8 x 10^7 valid reads. Points from the study as a whole: Compared with mice, human CDR3s carried more deletions and insertions on average. Humans had the largest estimated TCR beta repertoire, some 1.5 million clonotypes.

Per the germline V gene, CDR1 is KGHSH and CDR2 is LQKENI. Trimming stripped 1 base from V and 2 bases from J, with 9 bases between. The CDR3 has 15 residues. The clonotype comes from a person aged 30 to 69 in good health. Sequenced material: naive CD4+ T cells from blood. The subset is: CD45RO-negative CD62L-positive naive CD4 T cells. The chain recombines TRBV18 with TRBJ2-1; D is unclear. Written as DNA, the CDR3 is TGTGCCAGCTCACCACAGACTGCCCCCTACAATGAGCAGTTCTTC. It specifies CASSPQTAPYNEQFF. Filled out from reference TRBV18 and TRBJ2-1, the complete variable domain reads NAGVMQNPRHLVRRRGQEARLRCSPMKGHSHVYWYRQLPEEGLKFMVYLQKENIIDESGMPKERFSAEFPKEGPSILRIQQVVRGDSAAYFCASSPQTAPYNEQFFGPGTRLTVL.